This is a list of T cell receptor beta chains from one sample in a study of shared clonotypes between healthy human individuals. Assay used: immunoSEQ multiplex PCR; TCRdb lists only in-frame clones, some missing. The sample carries about 2 million clones, over 85% recorded once. Sequencing used naive CD8+ T cells sorted from blood. The receptor set was obtained from a man in his late teens or twenties in good health. Both conserved end residues are part of each CDR3. Each record gives: clone size, D gene, J gene, V gene, CDR3 protein, CDR3 DNA. D genes are given only for firm matches. Expanded clones get a size class; other rows say once, few or many, or leave the size out.

once	.	TRBJ1-1	TRBV2	CASSWRDTEAFF	TGTGCCAGCTCGTGGCGGGACACTGAAGCTTTCTTT
.	.	TRBJ2-5	TRBV6-6	CASSYSGATVQETQYF	TGTGCCAGCAGTTACTCAGGGGCAACAGTCCAAGAGACCCAGTACTTC
.	.	TRBJ1-2	TRBV4-1	CASSQDAAPDGYTF	TGCGCCAGCAGCCAAGATGCGGCGCCCGATGGCTACACCTTC
.	TRBD1	TRBJ2-6	TRBV18	CASSPLTGASGANVLTF	TGTGCCAGCTCACCACTGACAGGGGCCTCTGGGGCCAACGTCCTGACTTTC
.	.	TRBJ2-2	TRBV7-6	CASSPAVYTGELFF	TGTGCCAGCAGCCCAGCAGTGTACACCGGGGAGCTGTTTTTT
.	.	TRBJ2-1	TRBV27	CASSLKTPSSYNEQFF	TGTGCCAGCAGTTTAAAAACCCCTAGCTCCTACAATGAGCAGTTCTTC
.	.	TRBJ1-1	TRBV9	CASSVIGGMNTEAFF	TGTGCCAGCAGCGTTATCGGGGGGATGAACACTGAAGCTTTCTTT
.	.	TRBJ2-1	TRBV6-5	CATTGPNNEQFF	TGTGCCACCACCGGGCCGAACAATGAGCAGTTCTTC
.	.	TRBJ2-7	TRBV30	CAWSVGYEQYF	TGTGCCTGGAGTGTTGGGTACGAGCAGTACTTC
.	.	TRBJ2-1	TRBV7-8	CASSLAARIPPNNEQFF	TGTGCCAGCAGCTTAGCGGCTCGTATCCCCCCTAACAATGAGCAGTTCTTC
once	.	TRBJ1-1	TRBV6-5	CASRVSPFTEAFF	TGTGCCAGCAGGGTCAGCCCTTTCACTGAAGCTTTCTTT
.	TRBD1	TRBJ1-5	TRBV6-6	CASIDREEGNQPQHF	TGTGCCAGCATTGACAGGGAAGAAGGCAATCAGCCCCAGCATTTT
.	TRBD1	TRBJ2-2	TRBV9	CASSSNRRDSYTGELFF	TGTGCCAGCAGCTCCAACCGCCGGGACAGCTATACCGGGGAGCTGTTTTTT
.	.	TRBJ2-2	TRBV6-5	CASSYGPGELFF	TGTGCCAGCAGTTACGGTCCCGGGGAGCTGTTTTTT
once	.	TRBJ1-1	TRBV6-1	CASSENRASTEAFF	TGTGCCAGCAGCGAAAATCGGGCCTCCACTGAAGCTTTCTTT
.	TRBD1	TRBJ2-6	TRBV9	CASSTEPGTVAISGANVLTF	TGTGCCAGCAGCACTGAACCCGGGACAGTCGCCATCTCTGGGGCCAACGTCCTGACTTTC
once	.	TRBJ1-6	TRBV11-2	CASSLDVGSYNSPLHF	TGTGCCAGCAGCTTAGACGTGGGGTCCTATAATTCACCCCTCCACTTT
.	TRBD2	TRBJ2-7	TRBV13	CASSDLDSGGYEQYF	TGTGCCAGCAGCGACCTAGATAGCGGGGGGTACGAGCAGTACTTC
.	.	TRBJ2-1	TRBV11-2	CASSQASLHEQFF	TGTGCCAGCAGCCAAGCGTCGCTCCATGAGCAGTTCTTC
once	.	TRBJ2-3	TRBV2	CASRSLRDTSTDTQYF	TGTGCCAGCAGGAGCCTCCGGGACACTAGCACAGATACGCAGTATTTT
.	TRBD1	TRBJ2-7	TRBV30	CAWSSTGLEQYF	TGTGCCTGGAGCTCGACAGGGCTCGAGCAGTACTTC
.	TRBD1	TRBJ2-7	TRBV6-6	CASSWTGVEYEQYF	TGTGCCAGCAGTTGGACAGGGGTCGAATACGAGCAGTACTTC
.	.	TRBJ2-1	TRBV7-2	CASSMDNYNEQFF	TGTGCCAGCAGCATGGACAACTACAATGAGCAGTTCTTC
.	.	TRBJ1-5	TRBV30	CAWSTESFQPQHF	TGTGCCTGGAGTACAGAGTCCTTTCAGCCCCAGCATTTT
.	.	TRBJ1-3	TRBV4-1	CASSQTEGNTIYF	TGCGCCAGCAGCCAAACAGAAGGAAACACCATATATTTT
.	.	TRBJ1-5	TRBV6-6	CASRVDSFNQPQHF	TGTGCCAGCAGAGTAGACAGTTTCAATCAGCCCCAGCATTTT
.	TRBD2	TRBJ2-1	TRBV7-9	CASSPQGSGSPYNEQFF	TGTGCCAGCAGCCCCCAAGGTAGCGGGAGTCCCTACAATGAGCAGTTCTTC
.	TRBD1	TRBJ1-1	TRBV19	CASSILGTGGLKNTEAFF	TGTGCCAGTAGTATACTAGGGACAGGGGGCCTGAAGAACACTGAAGCTTTCTTT
.	.	TRBJ2-1	TRBV27	CASRMNSNEQFF	TGTGCCAGCAGGATGAACAGCAATGAGCAGTTCTTC
.	.	TRBJ2-2	TRBV21-1	CASSNRLDRGTGELFF	TGTGCCAGCAGCAACCGATTAGACAGGGGGACCGGGGAGCTGTTTTTT
.	TRBD2	TRBJ2-3	TRBV7-9	CASSLLGGRDTQYF	TGTGCCAGCAGCTTACTCGGGGGGAGAGATACGCAGTATTTT
.	.	TRBJ2-7	TRBV19	CASSRIVGGGEKDYEQYF	TGTGCCAGTAGTAGAATAGTGGGAGGGGGAGAGAAGGACTACGAGCAGTACTTC